A single sample is the source of the 18 T cell receptor beta chains below, sequenced in a study of cytomegalovirus exposure and HLA in healthy donors. The PCR was carried out with 60 Vbeta primers and 13 Jbeta primers. Method: immunoSEQ multiplex PCR; TCRdb's copy keeps in-frame clones and lacks some. The sample includes about 150,000 clones, 81% of them seen just once. Sequencing was carried out using PBMCs. These TCRs come from a man in his fifties in good health and CMV-seropositive.

DNA for the CDR3: TGTGCCAGCACCATCGGGGGGAGCACAGATACGCAGTATTTT. Its translation is CASTIGGSTDTQYF. This chain joins TRBV28 and TRBJ2-3; TRBD2 matches at 7 bases. V dropped 7 bases and J dropped 0; count of bases not matched to a gene: 4. The CDR3 totals 14 residues. Germline CDR1 is MDHEN and CDR2 is SYDVKM.

The genes are TRBV2 and TRBJ2-4; TRBD2 aligns across 12 bases. Germline-derived CDR1 and CDR2 are SNHLY and FYNNEI. The CDR3 sequence is 14 residues long. Trimming took 4 bases from V and 5 from J; bases not matched to a gene: 0. The CDR3 DNA is TGTGCCAGCAGTGGACTAGCGGGGGAAAACATTCAGTACTTC. Amino acid sequence: CASSGLAGENIQYF.

The chain couples TRBV5-4 to TRBJ2-3; weak D call: TRBD1 (5 bases). Germline CDR1 SGHNT, CDR2 YYREEE (reference sequence). This CDR3 spans 14 amino acids. The V gene lost 1 base and the J gene lost 1 base, with 7 bases spanning the gap. CDR3: CASSLRGRTDTQYF. The CDR3 DNA reads as TGTGCCAGCAGCTTGAGGGGTCGCACAGATACGCAGTATTTT.

This clone showed up just once. The chain has TRBV28 and TRBJ2-2; D is ambiguous. Germline V gives CDR1 MDHEN, CDR2 SYDVKM. The germline V and J ends were trimmed by 6 bases and 4 bases, with 15 bases remaining between them. The CDR3 contains 15 residues. This chain's CDR3 is CASSRPVRATGELFF. CDR3 sequence (DNA): TGTGCCAGCAGCCGTCCGGTTCGAGCCACCGGGGAGCTGTTTTTT. Complete variable domain (other parts from reference TRBV28 and TRBJ2-2): DVKVTQSSRYLVKRTGEKVFLECVQDMDHENMFWYRQDPGLGLRLIYFSYDVKMKEKGDIPEGYSVSREKKERFSLILESASTNQTSMYLCASSRPVRATGELFFGEGSRLTVL.

The chain has TRBV5-4 and TRBJ2-7; 9 bases are a match to TRBD1. Germline values: CDR1 SGHNT, CDR2 YYREEE (reference sequence). V was clipped by 7 bases and J by 5 bases; unmatched bases: 7. This CDR3 has 13 residues. The CDR3 nucleotides read TGTGCCAGCCGACGGGACAGGGAGGACGAGCAGTACTTC. It is translated as CASRRDREDEQYF.

The genes are TRBV6-1 and TRBJ1-1, with no clear D. Trimming shortened V by 6 bases and J by 7 bases, and 12 bases separated the two germline ends. Germline V gene data show CDR1 as MNHNS and CDR2 as SASEGT. The CDR3 has 12 amino acids. The CDR3 sequence: CASRPRNGEAFF. DNA of the CDR3: TGTGCCAGCAGACCTAGAAATGGTGAAGCTTTCTTT.

The chain combines TRBV7-9 with TRBJ2-6; TRBD2 is a possible D gene (6 bases). This CDR3 has 15 residues. Trimming cost V 3 bases and J 8 bases, with 14 bases left between them. The V gene's germline CDR1 is SEHNR and CDR2 FQNEAQ (reference sequence). The CDR3 spells CASSLRRGGTNVLTF. The CDR3 DNA reads as TGTGCCAGCAGCTTGAGACGGGGAGGAACCAACGTCCTGACTTTC.

V and J are TRBV28 and TRBJ2-4; TRBD2 matches 7 bases. This CDR3 has 12 residues. The V gene end was trimmed by 2 bases and the J gene end by 11 bases; junction bases not matched to a gene: 3. Germline CDR1 is MDHEN and CDR2 is SYDVKM. As DNA, the CDR3 is TGTGCCAGCAGTTTAGCAGGGAGGGTTCAGTACTTC. Translation gives CASSLAGRVQYF.

This chain joins TRBV4-1 and TRBJ2-4, with 12 bases aligning to TRBD1. Losses at the gene ends were 2 bases for V and 1 base for J; bases not matched to a gene: 15. CDR1 and CDR2 from the germline V gene are MGHRA and YSYEKL. CDR3 length equals 21 residues. The CDR3 sequence: CASSQLIPGQGALGAKNIQYF. In DNA form, the CDR3 reads TGCGCCAGCAGCCAACTGATACCGGGACAGGGGGCGCTGGGGGCCAAAAACATTCAGTACTTC.

In this sample, this clone turned up once. This chain connects TRBV30 to TRBJ1-5; perhaps TRBD1 as D (5 bases). Germline loops: CDR1 GTSNPN, CDR2 SVGIG (reference sequence). Trimming cost V 0 bases and J 7 bases, with 16 bases left between them. The CDR3 has 15 residues. The CDR3, as DNA: TGTGCCTGGAGTGTAATTTCAGGGTTGGTCCAGCCCCAGCATTTT. Residues: CAWSVISGLVQPQHF.

This clone came up a few times. This sequence joins TRBV9 and TRBJ2-7; 8 bases are a match to TRBD2. Germline assignment: CDR1 SGDLS and CDR2 YYNGEE. Trimming took 4 bases from V and 0 from J; bases not matched to a gene: 6. CDR3 length: 15 residues. CDR3 in DNA: TGTGCCAGCAGCCCCGGGGCGGGAGGCTCCTACGAGCAGTACTTC. Amino acids: CASSPGAGGSYEQYF. Using reference TRBV9 and TRBJ2-7 for the parts outside the CDR3, the full variable domain is DSGVTQTPKHLITATGQRVTLRCSPRSGDLSVYWYQQSLDQGLQFLIQYYNGEERAKGNILERFSAQQFPDLHSELNLSSLELGDSALYFCASSPGAGGSYEQYFGPGTRLTVT.

The chain recombines TRBV5-4 with TRBJ2-5; 9 bases match TRBD1. Germline V CDR1 and CDR2: SGHNT, YYREEE (reference sequence). This CDR3 comprises 15 residues. V shed 0 bases, J shed 4 bases, and the junction held 4 bases outside the gene matches. In DNA, the CDR3 is TGTGCCAGCAGCTTGGGGGACAGGGAAGGAGAGACCCAGTACTTC. Amino acids: CASSLGDREGETQYF.

Of note for this clone: The junction differs from germline at one of its ends, possibly a read error. The chain recombines TRBV18 with TRBJ2-3; D ambiguous. The CDR3 has 15 residues. In germline, CDR1 is KGHSH, CDR2 LQKENI. CDR3 sequence (DNA): TGTGCCAGCTCCCCACGGGTGGAGCCGGGAGATACGCAGTATTTT. It codes for CASSPRVEPGDTQYF.

The sample holds one count of this clone. The chain couples TRBV6-1 to TRBJ2-6, with 7 bases fitting TRBD1. Trimming cost V 6 bases and J 4 bases; bases outside gene matches: 6. Looked up from germline, CDR1 is MNHNS and CDR2 is SASEGT. The CDR3 covers 15 residues. The CDR3 loop is CASSPGGGGANVLTF. The DNA for the CDR3 is TGTGCCAGCAGCCCAGGGGGTGGAGGGGCCAACGTCCTGACTTTC.

This clone is a singleton in its sample. The genes are TRBV7-9 and TRBJ1-3; 8 bases match TRBD1. Germline trimming cut 5 bases from V and 0 bases from J; bases unmatched to any gene: 12. The CDR3 is 18 residues long. CDR1 and CDR2 from the germline V gene are SEHNR and FQNEAQ (reference sequence). CDR3 sequence reads: CASSPLEGRGLSGNTIYF. CDR3 DNA: TGTGCCAGCAGCCCCCTGGAGGGCAGGGGGCTCTCTGGAAACACCATATATTTT.

The chain couples TRBV10-3 to TRBJ2-7, with TRBD1 matching over 7 bases. V shed 4 bases, J shed 5 bases, and the junction held 5 bases outside the gene matches. The CDR3 loop spans 13 amino acids. Looked up from germline, CDR1 is ENHRY and CDR2 is SYGVKD. The CDR3 region is CAISGQDRNEQYF. In DNA, the CDR3 is TGTGCCATCAGTGGTCAGGACAGGAACGAGCAGTACTTC.

The J gene is TRBJ2-7, the V gene TRBV5-6; D might be TRBD1 (6 bases). This CDR3 is 15 amino acids long. Between the trimmed V and J ends, which lost 0 bases and 0 bases, there was a span of 10 bases. Germline-derived CDR1 and CDR2 are SGHDT and YYEEEE. CDR3 in DNA: TGTGCCAGCAGCTTGGGTGCCAGGGGCTCCTACGAGCAGTACTTC. It translates to CASSLGARGSYEQYF. The whole variable domain, remainder taken from reference TRBV5-6 and TRBJ2-7, is DAGVTQSPTHLIKTRGQQVTLRCSPKSGHDTVSWYQQALGQGPQFIFQYYEEEERQRGNFPDRFSGHQFPNYSSELNVNALLLGDSALYLCASSLGARGSYEQYFGPGTRLTVT.

The rearrangement uses TRBV5-1 and TRBJ1-2; the match to TRBD1 covers 9 bases. The germline gives CDR1 SGHRS, CDR2 YFSETQ. The CDR3 consists of 19 residues. With 3 bases clipped from V and 3 bases from J, the junction kept 18 bases outside the gene matches. The CDR3 DNA reads TGCGCCAGCAGCTCGCCCACGCGGGCAGGGACAGGGAATCACTATGGCTACACCTTC. This sequence encodes CASSSPTRAGTGNHYGYTF.